This entry lists 15 T cell receptor beta chains sequenced from one sample in a study of blood T cell repertoires in COVID-19. The method was immunoSEQ multiplex PCR; TCRdb's version includes in-frame clones alone and lacks a portion of them. The data contain roughly 120,000 clones, 75% to 85% of them singletons. Sequencing input: peripheral blood. The receptor source for this set is a human donor in a cohort sampled during active COVID-19.

J is TRBJ2-1 and V is TRBV6-6, with 9 positions matching TRBD2. Germline V gives CDR1 MNHNY, CDR2 SVGAGI (reference sequence). With V trimmed by 6 bases and J by 4 bases, 4 bases remained unmatched. The CDR3 covers 14 residues. The DNA of the CDR3 is TGTGCCAGCAGACCTAGCGGGGAGTACAATGAGCAGTTCTTC. Its translation is CASRPSGEYNEQFF.

The rearrangement joins TRBV19 to TRBJ2-2; D gene uncertain. CDR3 length equals 13 residues. V gave up 3 bases and J gave up 5 bases, with 7 bases separating them. Per germline, CDR1 LNHDA and CDR2 SQIVND (reference sequence). This CDR3 reads CASSIRRTGELFF. The CDR3 nucleotides are TGTGCCAGTAGTATTCGGCGGACCGGGGAGCTGTTTTTT.

The V and J genes are TRBV6-5 and TRBJ2-7, with no clear D. This CDR3 has 14 residues. CDR1 and CDR2 (germline): MNHEY, SVGAGI. Trimming removed 6 bases at V and 1 base at J, with 13 bases between. Here the CDR3 reads CASSSRDSSYEQYF. Here the CDR3 DNA reads TGTGCCAGCAGCTCTCGAGACTCGTCCTACGAGCAGTACTTC.

The CDR3 region is CASSGSGTGNEQFF. CDR3 nucleotide sequence: TGTGCCAGCAGCGGTTCCGGGACAGGGAATGAGCAGTTCTTC. The chain employs TRBV7-6 and TRBJ2-1, with 9 bases lining up with TRBD1. Germline V gives CDR1 SGHVS, CDR2 FNYEAQ. This CDR3 has 14 residues. V lost 5 bases and J lost 7; bases outside the gene matches: 6.

The rearrangement uses TRBV9 and TRBJ2-7; 10 bases agree with TRBD2. The ends lost 1 base at V and 4 bases at J; junction bases unmatched: 5. Germline lookup yields CDR1 SGDLS and CDR2 YYNGEE. CDR3 size: 15 residues. Written as DNA, the CDR3 is TGTGCCAGCAGCGTATTCCCTAGCGGGGGATACGAGCAGTACTTC. Translating it yields CASSVFPSGGYEQYF.

This chain uses TRBV18 with TRBJ2-7; 7 bases align to TRBD1. This CDR3 has 14 residues. J lost 7 bases, V lost 1 base, and 7 bases had no gene match. Germline V gene sequence: CDR1 KGHSH, CDR2 LQKENI. DNA for the CDR3: TGTGCCAGCTCACCACGTCAGGGGGTAGGGGAGCAGTACTTC. It codes for CASSPRQGVGEQYF.

There are a few counts of this clone. The chain carries TRBV7-2 and TRBJ2-3; 13 bases agree with TRBD2. This CDR3 contains 15 residues. Trimming removed 3 bases from V and 5 bases from J; junction bases left unmatched: 2. The germline CDR1 and CDR2 sequences are SGHTA and FQGNSA. The CDR3 nucleotides read TGTGCCAGCAGCTTTTGGACTAGCGGGGGAGATACGCAGTATTTT. Translating gives CASSFWTSGGDTQYF.

This clone was seen just once. This rearrangement joins TRBV6-6 to TRBJ2-2; D gene uncertain. Trimming pared 5 bases from V and 2 bases from J, leaving 9 bases between. CDR3 length equals 14 residues. Germline CDR1 MNHNY, CDR2 SVGAGI (reference sequence). CDR3 amino acids: CASSQTTNTGELFF. CDR3 coding DNA: TGTGCCAGCAGTCAGACAACCAACACCGGGGAGCTGTTTTTT.

V and J are TRBV6-2 or TRBV6-3 and TRBJ1-1; the D is unclear. Germline V CDR1 and CDR2: MNHEY, SVGEGT. Trimming removed 5 bases at V and 1 base at J, with 8 bases between. There are 13 residues in the CDR3. CDR3 in amino acids: CASSGSGNTEAFF. The CDR3 DNA follows: TGTGCCAGCAGTGGGTCGGGGAACACTGAAGCTTTCTTT.

V is TRBV19 and J is TRBJ1-5, with TRBD1 as a possible D gene (6 bases). Germline loops: CDR1 LNHDA, CDR2 SQIVND (reference sequence). V was trimmed by 3 bases and J by 7 bases, leaving 13 bases between them. This CDR3 is built from 14 residues. For the CDR3, the DNA is TGTGCCAGTAGTATTAGTGGGGGCGCCCAGCCCCAGCATTTT. Translation: CASSISGGAQPQHF.

DNA of the CDR3: TGTGCCAGCTCAATTAGAAGCCAGGTTTTTCACGAGCAGTACTTC. Protein sequence: CASSIRSQVFHEQYF. This rearrangement joins TRBV18 to TRBJ2-7; D call uncertain. The CDR3 has 15 residues. Germline values: CDR1 KGHSH, CDR2 LQKENI. Trimming took 5 bases from V and 5 from J, leaving 19 bases between them.

The chain employs TRBV5-1 and TRBJ2-2; 7 bases are shared with TRBD1. Germline values: CDR1 SGHRS, CDR2 YFSETQ. The V segment lost 9 bases and the J segment 0 bases; nucleotides outside the gene matches: 2. CDR3 length: 13 residues. The CDR3 loop is CATGTANTGELFF. In nucleotides, the CDR3 is TGCGCCACCGGGACAGCGAACACCGGGGAGCTGTTTTTT.

CDR3 region: CASSYSRTGRDTQYF. In DNA, the CDR3 is TGTGCCAGCAGTTACTCGAGGACAGGGAGGGATACGCAGTATTTT. The chain links TRBV6-5 to TRBJ2-3, with 8 bases identical to TRBD1. The CDR3 is made up of 15 amino acids. Germline CDR1 MNHEY, CDR2 SVGAGI. V shed 0 bases and J 6 bases; nucleotides not matched to a gene: 5.

The chain employs TRBV5-6 and TRBJ2-2; 9 bases are shared with TRBD2. J lost 6 bases, V lost 4 bases, and 10 bases had no gene match. The germline gives CDR1 SGHDT, CDR2 YYEEEE. This CDR3 is 16 amino acids long. CDR3 sequence: CASSLLAGGLSGELFF. DNA for the CDR3: TGTGCCAGCAGCCTCCTCGCGGGGGGGCTTTCCGGGGAGCTGTTTTTT.

CDR3 residues: CASSSQTRGYEQYF. DNA for the CDR3: TGTGCCAGCAGTTCACAAACCCGAGGATACGAGCAGTACTTC. The chain employs TRBV27 and TRBJ2-7; the D is unclear. Between the trimmed V and J ends, which lost 4 bases and 4 bases, there was a span of 14 bases. The CDR3 has 14 amino acids. CDR1 is MNHEY and CDR2 is SMNVEV in the germline V gene (reference sequence).